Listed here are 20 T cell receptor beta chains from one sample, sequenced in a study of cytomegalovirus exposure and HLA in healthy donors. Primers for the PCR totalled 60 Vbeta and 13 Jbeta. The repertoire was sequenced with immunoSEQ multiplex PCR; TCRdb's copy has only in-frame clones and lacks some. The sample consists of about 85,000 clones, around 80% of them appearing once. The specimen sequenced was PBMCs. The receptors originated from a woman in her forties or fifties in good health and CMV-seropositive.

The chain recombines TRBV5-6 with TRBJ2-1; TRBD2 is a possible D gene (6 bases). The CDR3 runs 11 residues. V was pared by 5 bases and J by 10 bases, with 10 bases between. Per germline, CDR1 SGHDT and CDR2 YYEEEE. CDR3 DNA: TGTGCCAGCAGTACTAGCCAGGAGCAGTTCTTC. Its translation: CASSTSQEQFF.

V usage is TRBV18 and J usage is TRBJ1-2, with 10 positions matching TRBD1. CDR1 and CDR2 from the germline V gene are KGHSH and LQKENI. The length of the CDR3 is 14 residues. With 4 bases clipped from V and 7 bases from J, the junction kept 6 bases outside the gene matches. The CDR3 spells CASSRSGTGVGYTF. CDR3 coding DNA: TGTGCCAGCTCACGGTCCGGGACAGGGGTTGGCTACACCTTC.

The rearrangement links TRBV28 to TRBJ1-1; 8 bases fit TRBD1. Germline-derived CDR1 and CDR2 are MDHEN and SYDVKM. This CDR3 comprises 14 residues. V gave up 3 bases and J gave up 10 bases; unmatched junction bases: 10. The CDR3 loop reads CASSFPSDRGRAFF. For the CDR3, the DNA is TGTGCCAGCAGTTTCCCCTCCGACAGGGGAAGAGCTTTCTTT.

DNA of the CDR3: TGTGCCAGCAGCACCCGGGACAGGGGGCGAATGAACACTGAAGCTTTCTTT. It yields the protein CASSTRDRGRMNTEAFF. The J gene is TRBJ1-1, the V gene TRBV21-1; the table's D gene call, TRBD1, was not cross checked with the DNA. TRBV21-1 is deemed a pseudogene. There are 17 residues in the CDR3.

The CDR3 DNA reads as TGTGCCAGCAGCTACGGGGAGACTAGCACAGATACGCAGTATTTT. Translating gives CASSYGETSTDTQYF. This chain links TRBV6-5 with TRBJ2-3; D might be TRBD2 (5 bases). The CDR3 covers 15 residues. The germline V gene encodes CDR1 MNHEY and CDR2 SVGAGI. The V end lost 6 bases, the J end lost 0 bases, and 13 bases lay between the germline ends.

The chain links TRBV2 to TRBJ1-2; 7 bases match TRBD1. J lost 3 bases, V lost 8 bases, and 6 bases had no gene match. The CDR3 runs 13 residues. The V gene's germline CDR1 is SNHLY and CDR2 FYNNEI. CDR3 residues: CASGIGGDYGYTF. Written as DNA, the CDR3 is TGTGCCAGCGGAATAGGGGGCGACTATGGCTACACCTTC.

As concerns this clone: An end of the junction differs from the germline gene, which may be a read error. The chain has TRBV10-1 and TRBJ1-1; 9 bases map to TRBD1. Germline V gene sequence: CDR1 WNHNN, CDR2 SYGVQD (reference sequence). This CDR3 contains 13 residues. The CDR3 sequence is CASSTGGQTEALF. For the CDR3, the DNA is TGCGCCAGCAGCACAGGGGGCCAAACTGAAGCTCTCTTT.

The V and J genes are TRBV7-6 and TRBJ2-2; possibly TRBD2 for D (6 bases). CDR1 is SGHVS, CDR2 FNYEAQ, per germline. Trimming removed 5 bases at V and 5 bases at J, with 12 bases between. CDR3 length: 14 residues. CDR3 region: CASSPGTPTGELFF. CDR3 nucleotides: TGTGCCAGCAGCCCTGGGACTCCTACCGGGGAGCTGTTTTTT.

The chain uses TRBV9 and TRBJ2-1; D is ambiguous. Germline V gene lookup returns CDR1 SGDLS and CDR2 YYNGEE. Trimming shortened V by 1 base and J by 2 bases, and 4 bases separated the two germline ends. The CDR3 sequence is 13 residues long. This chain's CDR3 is CASSVTAYNEQFF. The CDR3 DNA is TGTGCCAGCAGCGTAACTGCCTACAATGAGCAGTTCTTC.

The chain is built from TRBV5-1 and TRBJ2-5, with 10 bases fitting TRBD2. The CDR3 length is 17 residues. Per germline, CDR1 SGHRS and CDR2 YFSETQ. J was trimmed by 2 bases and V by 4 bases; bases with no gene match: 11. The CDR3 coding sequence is TGCGCCAGCAGCCCGGGTAAAGCGGGGGGGCTACAAGAGACCCAGTACTTC. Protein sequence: CASSPGKAGGLQETQYF. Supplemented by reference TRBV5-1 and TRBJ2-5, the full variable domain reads KAGVTQTPRYLIKTRGQQVTLSCSPISGHRSVSWYQQTPGQGLQFLFEYFSETQRNKGNFPGRFSGRQFSNSRSEMNVSTLELGDSALYLCASSPGKAGGLQETQYFGPGTRLLVL.

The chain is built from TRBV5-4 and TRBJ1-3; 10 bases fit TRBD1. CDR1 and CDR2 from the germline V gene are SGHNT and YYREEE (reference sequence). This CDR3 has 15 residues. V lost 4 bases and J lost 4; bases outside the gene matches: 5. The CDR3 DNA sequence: TGTGCCAGCAGCGGGGGACAGGGGCAAGGAAACACCATATATTTT. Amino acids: CASSGGQGQGNTIYF.

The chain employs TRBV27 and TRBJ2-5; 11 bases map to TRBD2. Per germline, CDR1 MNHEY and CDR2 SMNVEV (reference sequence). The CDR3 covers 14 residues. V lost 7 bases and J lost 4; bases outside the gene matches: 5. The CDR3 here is CASNPGLAGETQYF. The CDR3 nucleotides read TGTGCCAGCAATCCAGGACTAGCGGGAGAGACCCAGTACTTC.

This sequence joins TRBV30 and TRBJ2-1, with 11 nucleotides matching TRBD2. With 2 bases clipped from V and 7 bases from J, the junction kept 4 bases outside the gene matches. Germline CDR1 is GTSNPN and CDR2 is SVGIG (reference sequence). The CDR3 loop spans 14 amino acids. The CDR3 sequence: CAWSSLAGGNEQFF. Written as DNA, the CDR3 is TGTGCCTGGAGTTCCCTAGCGGGAGGAAATGAGCAGTTCTTC.

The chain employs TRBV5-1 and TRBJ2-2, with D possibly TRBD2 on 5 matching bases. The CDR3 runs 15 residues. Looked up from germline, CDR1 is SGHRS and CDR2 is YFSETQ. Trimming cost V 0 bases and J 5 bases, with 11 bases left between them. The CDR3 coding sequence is TGCGCCAGCAGCTTGGTTATTCGGGGTACCGGGGAGCTGTTTTTT. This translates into CASSLVIRGTGELFF.

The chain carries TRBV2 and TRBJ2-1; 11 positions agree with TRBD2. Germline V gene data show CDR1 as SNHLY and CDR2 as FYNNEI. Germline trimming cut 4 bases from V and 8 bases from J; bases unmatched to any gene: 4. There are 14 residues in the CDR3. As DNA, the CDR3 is TGTGCCAGCAGTGCCTTAGCGGGGGGGTATGAGCAGTTCTTC. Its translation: CASSALAGGYEQFF.

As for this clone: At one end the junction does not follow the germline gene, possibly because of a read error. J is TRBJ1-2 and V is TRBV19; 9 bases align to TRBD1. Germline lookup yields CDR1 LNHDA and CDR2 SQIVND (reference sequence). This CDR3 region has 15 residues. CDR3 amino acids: CTSSGRTGEWSGYTF. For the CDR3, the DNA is TGTACCAGTAGTGGACGGACAGGGGAGTGGAGTGGCTACACCTTC.

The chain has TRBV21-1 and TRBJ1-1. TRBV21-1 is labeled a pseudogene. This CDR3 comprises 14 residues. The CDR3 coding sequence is TGTGCCAGCAGCAAAGGGCAGGAGGGCACTGAAGCTTTCTTT. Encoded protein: CASSKGQEGTEAFF.

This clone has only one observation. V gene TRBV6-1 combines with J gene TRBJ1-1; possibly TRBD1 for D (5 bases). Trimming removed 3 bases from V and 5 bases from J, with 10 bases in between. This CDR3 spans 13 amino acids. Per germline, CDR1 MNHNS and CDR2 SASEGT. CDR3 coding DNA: TGTGCCAGCAGTGACCGACGGGGGACTGAAGCTTTCTTT. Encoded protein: CASSDRRGTEAFF.

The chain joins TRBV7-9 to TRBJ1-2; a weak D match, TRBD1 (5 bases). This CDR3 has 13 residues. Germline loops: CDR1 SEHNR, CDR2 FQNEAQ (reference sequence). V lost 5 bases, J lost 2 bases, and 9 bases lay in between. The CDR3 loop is CASSQGLNYGYTF. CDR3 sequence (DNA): TGTGCCAGCAGCCAGGGACTGAACTATGGCTACACCTTC.

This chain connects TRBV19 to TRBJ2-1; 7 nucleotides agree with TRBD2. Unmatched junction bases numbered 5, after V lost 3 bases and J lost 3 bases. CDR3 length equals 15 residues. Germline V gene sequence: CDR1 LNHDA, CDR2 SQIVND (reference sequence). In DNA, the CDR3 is TGTGCCAGTAGTATTGGCGGGGGATACTACAATGAGCAGTTCTTC. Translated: CASSIGGGYYNEQFF.